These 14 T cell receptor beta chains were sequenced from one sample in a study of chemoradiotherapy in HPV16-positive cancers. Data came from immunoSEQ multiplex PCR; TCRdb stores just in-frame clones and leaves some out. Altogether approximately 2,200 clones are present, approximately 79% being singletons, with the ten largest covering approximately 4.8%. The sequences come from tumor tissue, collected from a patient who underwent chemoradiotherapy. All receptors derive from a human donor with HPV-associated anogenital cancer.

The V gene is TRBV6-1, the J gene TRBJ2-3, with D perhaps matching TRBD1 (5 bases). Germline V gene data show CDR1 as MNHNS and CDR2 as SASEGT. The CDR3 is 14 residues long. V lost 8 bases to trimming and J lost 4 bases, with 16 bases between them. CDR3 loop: CASGKVWGSDTQYF. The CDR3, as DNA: TGTGCCAGCGGTAAGGTGTGGGGCTCAGATACGCAGTATTTT.

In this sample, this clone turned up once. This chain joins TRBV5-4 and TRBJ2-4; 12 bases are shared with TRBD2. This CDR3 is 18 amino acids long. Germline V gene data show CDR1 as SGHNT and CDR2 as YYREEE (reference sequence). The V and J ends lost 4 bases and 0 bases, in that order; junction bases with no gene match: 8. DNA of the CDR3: TGTGCCAGCAGCGAAGGGACTAGCGGGTTACTAGCCAAAAACATTCAGTACTTC. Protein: CASSEGTSGLLAKNIQYF.

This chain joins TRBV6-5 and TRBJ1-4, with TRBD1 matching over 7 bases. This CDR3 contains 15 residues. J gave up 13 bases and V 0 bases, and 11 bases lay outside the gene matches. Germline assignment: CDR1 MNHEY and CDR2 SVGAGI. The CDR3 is CASSYSKQGGVRLFF. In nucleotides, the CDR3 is TGTGCCAGCAGTTACTCGAAGCAGGGGGGTGTAAGACTGTTTTTT.

The CDR3 sequence: CASSLDRQGGGYTF. DNA for the CDR3: TGTGCCAGCAGCTTAGATCGACAGGGGGGTGGCTACACCTTC. The chain has TRBV11-2 and TRBJ1-2; TRBD1 agrees at 9 bases. The V gene's germline CDR1 is SGHAT and CDR2 FQNNGV. Trimming took 0 bases from V and 7 from J; bases not matched to a gene: 3. There are 14 residues in the CDR3.

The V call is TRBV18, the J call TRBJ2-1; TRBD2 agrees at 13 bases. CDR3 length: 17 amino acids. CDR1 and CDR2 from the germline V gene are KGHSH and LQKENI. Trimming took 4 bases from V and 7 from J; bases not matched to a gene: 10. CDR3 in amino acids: CASSLREGLAGRNEQFF. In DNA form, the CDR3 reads TGTGCCAGCTCACTCAGGGAGGGACTAGCGGGACGAAATGAGCAGTTCTTC.

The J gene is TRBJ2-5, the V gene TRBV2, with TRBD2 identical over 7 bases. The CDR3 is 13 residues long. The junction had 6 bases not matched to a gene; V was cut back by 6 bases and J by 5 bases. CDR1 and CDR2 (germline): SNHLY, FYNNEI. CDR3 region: CASRVAGGETQYF. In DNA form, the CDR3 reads TGTGCCAGCAGGGTAGCGGGCGGCGAGACCCAGTACTTC.

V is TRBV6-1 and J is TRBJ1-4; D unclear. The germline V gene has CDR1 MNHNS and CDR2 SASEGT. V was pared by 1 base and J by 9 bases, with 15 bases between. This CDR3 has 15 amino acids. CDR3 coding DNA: TGTGCCAGCAGTGAAGAGGGCCGTCCGCTCAAAAAACTGTTTTTT. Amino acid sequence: CASSEEGRPLKKLFF.

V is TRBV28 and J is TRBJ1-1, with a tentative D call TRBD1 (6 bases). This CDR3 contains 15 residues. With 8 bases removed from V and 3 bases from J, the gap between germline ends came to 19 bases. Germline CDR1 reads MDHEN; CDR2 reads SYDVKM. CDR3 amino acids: CASAGAPGSYTEAFF. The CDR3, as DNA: TGTGCCAGCGCGGGGGCCCCAGGGAGCTACACTGAAGCTTTCTTT.

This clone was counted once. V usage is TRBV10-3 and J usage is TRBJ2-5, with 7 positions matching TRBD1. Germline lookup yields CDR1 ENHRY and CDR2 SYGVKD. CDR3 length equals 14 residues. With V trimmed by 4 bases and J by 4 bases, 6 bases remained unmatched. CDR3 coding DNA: TGTGCCATCAGTGCGGGACAGAAGGGAGAGACCCAGTACTTC. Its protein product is CAISAGQKGETQYF.

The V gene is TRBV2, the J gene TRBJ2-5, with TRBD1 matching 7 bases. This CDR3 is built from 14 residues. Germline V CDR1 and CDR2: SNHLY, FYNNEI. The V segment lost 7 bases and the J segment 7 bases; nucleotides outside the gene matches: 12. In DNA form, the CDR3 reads TGTGCCAGCACCATTACTACAGGGGATGGGACCCAGTACTTC. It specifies CASTITTGDGTQYF.

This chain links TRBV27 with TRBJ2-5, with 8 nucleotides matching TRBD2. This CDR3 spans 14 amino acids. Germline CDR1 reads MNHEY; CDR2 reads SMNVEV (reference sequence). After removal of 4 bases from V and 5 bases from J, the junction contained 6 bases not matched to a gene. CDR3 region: CASSYGGARETQYF. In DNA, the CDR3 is TGTGCCAGCAGTTACGGGGGGGCCAGGGAGACCCAGTACTTC.

DNA for the CDR3: TGTGCCACGAAAACAGGGCCTGAAGCTTTCTTT. This sequence encodes CATKTGPEAFF. The chain is built from TRBV15 and TRBJ1-1; D might be TRBD1 (6 bases). The CDR3 spans 11 residues. Trimming left V 9 bases short and J 6 bases short, with 11 bases between. Germline assignment: CDR1 LNHNV and CDR2 YYDKDF (reference sequence).

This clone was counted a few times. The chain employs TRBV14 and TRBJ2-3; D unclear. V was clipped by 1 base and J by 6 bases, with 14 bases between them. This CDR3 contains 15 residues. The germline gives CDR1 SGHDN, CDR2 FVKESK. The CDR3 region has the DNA TGTGCCAGCAGCCAAGTCTCCAAGGTTAGGGATACGCAGTATTTT. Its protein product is CASSQVSKVRDTQYF.

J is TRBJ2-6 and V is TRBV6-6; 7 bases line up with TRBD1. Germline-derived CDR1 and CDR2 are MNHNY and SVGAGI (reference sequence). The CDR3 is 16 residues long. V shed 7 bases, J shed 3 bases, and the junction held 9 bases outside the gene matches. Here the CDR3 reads CASKTGVLGGANVLTF. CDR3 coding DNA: TGTGCCAGCAAAACAGGGGTCCTTGGTGGGGCCAACGTCCTGACTTTC.